One and the same sample provided the 19 T cell receptor beta chains below, sequenced in a study of T cell clonotyping in hematopoietic cell transplantation. Documented time point: recipient sample about 28 days before transplant, after cytoreduction. The assay was immunoSEQ multiplex PCR, and TCRdb's table has in-frame clones only and misses some. Of some 76,000 clones in the sample, 90% to 96% are singletons; the top ten hold roughly 1.5%. The sample consisted of peripheral blood mononuclear cells, taken before stem cell transplant. These receptors came from a woman aged 45-65 years with acute myeloid leukemia. Some clones in this sample may be carry-over from other donors' samples.

This chain joins TRBV10-3 and TRBJ2-7; D call uncertain. The V end was cut by 4 bases, the J end by 0 bases, with 7 bases between. Germline V CDR1 and CDR2: ENHRY, SYGVKD. The CDR3 spans 13 residues. CDR3 in DNA: TGTGCCATCAGTGTAGGCAGCTCCTACGAGCAGTACTTC. Translating gives CAISVGSSYEQYF.

The chain links TRBV9 to TRBJ1-4; D is unresolved. Per germline, CDR1 SGDLS and CDR2 YYNGEE. Trimming left V 3 bases short and J 0 bases short, with 6 bases between. The CDR3 loop spans 14 amino acids. CDR3 residues: CASSATATNEKLFF. The DNA for the CDR3 is TGTGCCAGCAGCGCGACGGCAACTAATGAAAAACTGTTTTTT.

This sequence joins TRBV7-6 and TRBJ2-7; maybe TRBD1 (6 bases). The CDR3 covers 14 residues. V dropped 4 bases and J dropped 4 bases, with 14 bases sitting between them. The V gene's germline CDR1 is SGHVS and CDR2 FNYEAQ. The CDR3 DNA sequence: TGTGCCAGCAGCTCAGGCAGGGGTTCGTACGAGCAGTACTTC. The encoded protein is CASSSGRGSYEQYF.

This chain joins TRBV5-1 and TRBJ2-5, with a possible D match to TRBD2 (5 bases). The germline CDR1 and CDR2 sequences are SGHRS and YFSETQ. V lost 4 bases, J lost 1 base, and 11 bases lay in between. The CDR3 length is 14 residues. The CDR3 nucleotides read TGCGCCAGCAGCCTTCGCAGCGGCCAAGAGACCCAGTACTTC. It translates to CASSLRSGQETQYF.

This clone was found once. The chain carries TRBV11-2 and TRBJ2-7; TRBD1 agrees at 10 bases. The CDR3 is made up of 15 amino acids. Looked up from germline, CDR1 is SGHAT and CDR2 is FQNNGV. Trimming took 3 bases from V and 3 from J; bases not matched to a gene: 5. As DNA, the CDR3 is TGTGCCAGCAGCTTCGACAGGGGGCGCATCTACGAGCAGTACTTC. Translation gives CASSFDRGRIYEQYF.

This chain joins TRBV7-2 and TRBJ1-2, with D unresolved. Germline CDR1 is SGHTA and CDR2 is FQGNSA. The ends were cut back, 8 bases at V and 2 bases at J, with 15 bases in the middle. The CDR3 has 14 residues. As DNA, the CDR3 is TGTGCCAGCGCCGAGGGATCGGGGAACTATGGCTACACCTTC. This sequence encodes CASAEGSGNYGYTF.

Here the CDR3 reads CASSPSGRAELTDTQYF. The DNA of the CDR3 is TGCGCCAGCAGCCCTAGCGGGAGGGCCGAGCTGACAGATACGCAGTATTTT. The gene calls are TRBV5-1 and TRBJ2-3; 12 nucleotides line up with TRBD2. Germline loops: CDR1 SGHRS, CDR2 YFSETQ. The CDR3 is 17 amino acids. J lost 3 bases, V lost 4 bases, and 9 bases had no gene match.

The chain carries TRBV27 and TRBJ1-4; D is undetermined. The V end was cut by 4 bases, the J end by 6 bases, with 12 bases between. The CDR3 covers 14 residues. The germline CDR1 and CDR2 sequences are MNHEY and SMNVEV (reference sequence). The CDR3 here is CASSSKGGYEKLFF. The CDR3 nucleotides read TGTGCCAGCAGTTCCAAGGGCGGTTATGAAAAACTGTTTTTT.

The chain joins TRBV5-1 to TRBJ1-4; 7 bases line up with TRBD1. Trimming cost V 2 bases and J 6 bases; bases outside gene matches: 7. The CDR3 consists of 15 residues. The germline gives CDR1 SGHRS, CDR2 YFSETQ. As DNA, the CDR3 is TGCGCCAGCAGCTTCCGACAGGGAGGTGATGAAAAACTGTTTTTT. It is translated as CASSFRQGGDEKLFF.

The chain carries TRBV10-1 and TRBJ1-1; D gene ambiguous. CDR3 size: 15 residues. CDR1 and CDR2 (germline): WNHNN, SYGVQD (reference sequence). Trimming left V 6 bases short and J 2 bases short, with 16 bases between. The CDR3 bases are TGCGCCAGCAGCGACCGCGGGCAGATCAACACTGAAGCTTTCTTT. It is translated as CASSDRGQINTEAFF.

Written as DNA, the CDR3 is TGTGCCAGCAGCTCTAACAGAGTTCAAGAGACCCAGTACTTC. It yields the protein CASSSNRVQETQYF. The chain couples TRBV7-9 to TRBJ2-5; D is uncertain. The germline CDR1 and CDR2 sequences are SEHNR and FQNEAQ (reference sequence). The ends were cut back, 4 bases at V and 2 bases at J, with 11 bases in the middle. The CDR3 is 14 residues long.

J is TRBJ1-3 and V is TRBV2, with D perhaps matching TRBD1 (6 bases). V was clipped by 8 bases and J by 0 bases, with 17 bases between them. Germline V CDR1 and CDR2: SNHLY, FYNNEI. CDR3 size: 16 residues. DNA of the CDR3: TGTGCCAGCCTCCGGGACATTTCCCTCTCTGGAAACACCATATATTTT. Translated: CASLRDISLSGNTIYF.

In this sample, this clone turned up once. The chain carries TRBV19 and TRBJ1-2; TRBD1 agrees at 8 bases. The CDR3 runs to 14 residues. The V gene end was trimmed by 3 bases and the J gene end by 8 bases; junction bases not matched to a gene: 8. CDR1 and CDR2 from the germline V gene are LNHDA and SQIVND (reference sequence). CDR3: CASSIGQGIGGYTF. The CDR3 coding sequence is TGTGCCAGTAGTATCGGACAGGGAATCGGAGGCTACACCTTC. Full variable domain (rest looked up from reference TRBV19 and TRBJ1-2): DGGITQSPKYLFRKEGQNVTLSCEQNLNHDAMYWYRQDPGQGLRLIYYSQIVNDFQKGDIAEGYSVSREKKESFPLTVTSAQKNPTAFYLCASSIGQGIGGYTFGSGTRLTVV.

This rearrangement joins TRBV6-5 to TRBJ2-7; TRBD1 agrees at 7 bases. The CDR3 covers 14 residues. Unmatched junction bases numbered 5, after V lost 4 bases and J lost 2 bases. Germline values: CDR1 MNHEY, CDR2 SVGAGI. The CDR3 here is CASSSAGGTYEQYF. The DNA for the CDR3 is TGTGCCAGCAGTTCAGCAGGGGGAACCTACGAGCAGTACTTC.

The V call is TRBV14, the J call TRBJ2-1; TRBD2 might be the D (7 bases). This CDR3 spans 17 amino acids. The ends were cut back, 0 bases at V and 6 bases at J, with 18 bases in the middle. Germline assignment: CDR1 SGHDN and CDR2 FVKESK. The chain's CDR3 is CASSQELGGALGNEQFF. The DNA of the CDR3 is TGTGCCAGCAGCCAAGAGTTGGGGGGGGCCTTGGGCAATGAGCAGTTCTTC.

The genes are TRBV5-1 and TRBJ2-3, with 7 positions matching TRBD2. J was trimmed by 6 bases and V by 4 bases; bases with no gene match: 8. The CDR3 runs 14 residues. The V gene's germline CDR1 is SGHRS and CDR2 YFSETQ. CDR3 region: CASSPGTIADTQYF. The DNA for the CDR3 is TGCGCCAGCAGCCCTGGGACTATCGCCGATACGCAGTATTTT.

The chain is built from TRBV2 and TRBJ2-3, with D hard to call. The CDR3 runs 16 residues. The ends were cut back, 6 bases at V and 0 bases at J, with 16 bases in the middle. Germline V gene lookup returns CDR1 SNHLY and CDR2 FYNNEI. CDR3 bases: TGTGCCAGCAGAGCCCCGATAAGACCTAGCACAGATACGCAGTATTTT. Amino acid sequence: CASRAPIRPSTDTQYF.

The J gene is TRBJ2-2, the V gene TRBV19, with 8 nucleotides matching TRBD2. The CDR3 has 15 amino acids. J gave up 5 bases and V 6 bases, and 8 bases lay outside the gene matches. The germline CDR1 and CDR2 sequences are LNHDA and SQIVND (reference sequence). The CDR3 bases are TGTGCCAGTAGACCAAGCGGGGGCCATACCGGGGAGCTGTTTTTT. This sequence encodes CASRPSGGHTGELFF.

The V call is TRBV2, the J call TRBJ2-7, with D tentatively TRBD1 (5 bases). This CDR3 has 13 amino acids. Trimming shortened V by 6 bases and J by 6 bases, and 15 bases separated the two germline ends. Germline V lookup: CDR1 SNHLY, CDR2 FYNNEI. This chain's CDR3 is CASRGFTGGEQYF. CDR3 DNA sequence: TGTGCCAGCAGGGGATTCACAGGCGGCGAGCAGTACTTC. Combining the CDR3 with reference TRBV2 and TRBJ2-7 gives the whole variable domain EPEVTQTPSHQVTQMGQEVILRCVPISNHLYFYWYRQILGQKVEFLVSFYNNEISEKSEIFDDQFSVERPDGSNFTLKIRSTKLEDSAMYFCASRGFTGGEQYFGPGTRLTVT.